This entry concerns a single TCR beta chain. Its antigen has not been determined. Qualities for individual bases were not recorded, and no much larger clone is one base off. The data belong to a study of shared clonotypes between healthy human individuals (TCRdb year 2020). With regard to the full study: The cohort comprised a couple of women and a few men aged 18 to 49 years. To increase sequencing depth and limit assay-specific biases, TCR repertoire library preparation and sequencing were carried out by different laboratories using diverse techniques. For each donor, CD4 naive and CD4 memory were each given three plates, CD8 naive was given two plates, and CD8 memory was given one plate. To estimate repertoire size and how much clonotype sharing occurs between individuals, the study deeply sequenced the blood TCR repertoires of several healthy adults. Each donor's leukapheresis produced roughly between about 0.9 and 9.5 billion PBMCs. The full study reports these points: Even with the large sequencing depth, rarefaction of the sorted-subset datasets indicated that sequencing was incomplete. Higher generation probabilities were observed for clonotypes shared by all four sorted-subset donors than for non-shared clonotypes. Only blood was sampled, and tissue TCR repertoires likely differ from those in blood. The small number of donors limited the genetic and exposure-history diversity represented. Across a few donors, about 4.5% of naive CD4, roughly 3.5% of naive CD8, 2.3% of memory CD4, and approximately 0.4% of memory CD8 clonotypes were shared. Naive subsets generally had larger estimated clonotype richness than memory subsets. Pairwise subsampling led to the expectation that sequencing depth would affect the degree of clonotype sharing among donors.

The germline V gene encodes CDR1 KGHSH and CDR2 LQKENI. Including the terminal cysteine and phenylalanine, the CDR3 comprises 17 residues. Left in the record is the CDR3 DNA by itself, 51 bases read in frame from the first base. Here V drops 3 bases and J drops 6 bases, and the junction holds 15 bases not matched to any gene. Using the deep immunoSEQ assay, TCR CDR3 regions were amplified from genomic DNA by multiplex PCR. For each cell subset, the extracted genomic DNA was distributed evenly across all wells of several immunoSEQ 96-well plates, and each plate served as one replicate. For sorted subsets, each replicate PCR was loaded with roughly 190 ng genomic DNA, equivalent to about 30,000 T cell genomes. Purified libraries were measured with a Qubit 3.0 fluorometer, size-checked on a Bioanalyzer 2100, and measured again with the KAPA Library Quantification kit. Each immunoSEQ 96-well plate was sequenced on its own single-read 150-cycle Illumina NextSeq 550 flow cell. The authors' pipeline ran thus. The immunoSEQ output contained only junctional sequences without quality scores, so filtering could not match that applied to full-length reads. Sequences were annotated with PyIR, a Python wrapper for IgBLAST v1.9, and V/J genes and CDR3 were assigned using IMGT germline references. Any read was removed if the V/J assignment was weak (E-value above 1e-6), the CDR3 was missing, or the read contained stop codons, out-of-frame junctions, or ambiguous translated residues. A V3J clonotype was defined by an identical inferred V gene, J gene, and CDR3 amino acid sequence. Percentage overlap between repertoires was calculated by dividing the number of shared unique clonotypes by the size of the smaller repertoire. Richness of each repertoire was evaluated using RTK rarefaction, the Chao1 estimator, and Recon v2.1 estimates of unobserved clonotypes. Generation probabilities were computed with OLGA for all TCRbeta clonotypes obtained by the gDNA method from a few donors. What TCRdb holds here is the immuneACCESS table cut down to in-frame rearrangements. Part of the clones is not present; checked against another copy, under half of the missing clones reflect an unresolved V gene, and the others are unexplained. The V and J calls and clone size were taken over from that table, and D and trimming were inferred from the DNA. This sample lists some 660,000 clones; around 78% were detected once. Under 2% of the sample belongs to the ten largest clones.

Donors were healthy HIV-negative adults with no recently reported acute infections or vaccinations. Every donor was a Caucasian adult living in Nashville, Tennessee, USA. CD4+ T cells were enriched through magnetic negative selection, after which naive cells were positively selected on CD45RA and the remaining negative fraction served as the memory subset. Blood was collected by leukapheresis, and PBMCs were isolated by Ficoll-Histopaque density gradient centrifugation and then cryopreserved in liquid nitrogen vapor phase. Purity and quantity of every magnetically sorted T cell population were checked by analytical flow cytometry. Genomic DNA was isolated from each sorted fraction and quantified by UV absorbance on a Nanodrop 2000c.

The receptor chain draws on TRBV18 and TRBJ2-7, and TRBD2 matches 9 of the central bases. This TCR derives from a woman aged 30 to 39 in good health. The source material was memory CD4+ T cells sorted from blood. The cell subset or site tag for this specimen amounts to: CD45RA-negative fraction. The CDR3 reads CASSPQVAGAGDFEQYF. In nucleotides, the sequence is TGTGCCAGCTCACCCCAAGTAGCGGGAGCTGGGGATTTCGAGCAGTACTTC.